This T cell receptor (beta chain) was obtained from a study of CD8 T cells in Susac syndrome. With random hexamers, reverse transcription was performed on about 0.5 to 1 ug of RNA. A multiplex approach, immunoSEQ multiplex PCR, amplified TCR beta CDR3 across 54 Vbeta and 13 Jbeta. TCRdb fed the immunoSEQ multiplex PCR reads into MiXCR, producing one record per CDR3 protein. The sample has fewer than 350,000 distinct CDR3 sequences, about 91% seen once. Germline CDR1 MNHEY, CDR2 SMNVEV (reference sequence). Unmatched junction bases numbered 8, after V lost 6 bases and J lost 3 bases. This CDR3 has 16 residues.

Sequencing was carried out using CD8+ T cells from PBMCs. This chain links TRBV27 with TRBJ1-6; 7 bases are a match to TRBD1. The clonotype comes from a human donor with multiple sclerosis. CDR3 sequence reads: CASSKGTALYNSPLHF. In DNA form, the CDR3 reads TGTGCCAGCAGCAAAGGGACAGCCCTCTATAATTCACCCCTCCACTTT.